A selection of T cell receptor beta chains follows, all from one sample in a study of T cells in Graves' hyperthyroidism and ophthalmopathy. TCRdb independently ran MiXCR on the multiplex PCR reads; one entry per CDR3 protein. The sample yields under 450,000 distinct CDR3 sequences, around an eighth seen once. Sequencing was done on a sample of blood. The receptor set was obtained from a man under 40 with Graves' hyperthyroidism that later progressed to Graves' ophthalmopathy. The CDR3 runs from the conserved cysteine through the conserved F or W.

>TRBV6-1|TRBJ1-3|15
CASRRIQGRHNTIYF
>TRBV5-1|TRBJ2-2|16
CASSFGADLDTGELFF
>TRBV18|TRBJ2-1|15
CASSPQRGALNEQFF
>TRBV12-3/TRBV12-4|TRBJ2-2|15
CASRGLALNTGELFF
>TRBV5-1|TRBJ1-1|14
CASSPGQRMSEAFF
>TRBV15|TRBJ2-7|13
CATSTTTTGEQYF
>TRBV7-2|TRBJ1-3|14
CASSPAISGNTICF
>TRBV9|TRBJ2-5|14
CASSVGGAGETQYF
>TRBV27|TRBJ1-5|12
CASSVRDQPQHF
>TRBV11-2|TRBJ2-3|16
CASSLVAGGFTDTQYF
>TRBV2|TRBJ1-1|14
CASSEGQLNTEAFF
>TRBV5-1|TRBJ1-1|12
CASSLGDSGAFF
>TRBV15|TRBJ1-5|15
CATSRARNGNQPQHF
>TRBV11-1|TRBJ2-3|15
CASSLDQQGSDTQYF
>TRBV20-1|TRBJ1-5|14
CSAIGAGVAGPQHF
>TRBV18|TRBJ1-5|15
CASREGQRLDQPQHF
>TRBV28|TRBJ1-1|13
CASLSGWGTEAFF
>TRBV28|TRBJ1-1|13
CAIQGDRNTEAFF
>TRBV19|TRBJ1-2|14
CATSMGMEGSGYTF
>TRBV2|TRBJ1-1|14
CASSRQGGITEAFF
>TRBV28|TRBJ1-2|16
CASSLTPRGLHYGYTF
>TRBV20-1|TRBJ2-3|14
CSARTDVSTDTQYF
>TRBV12-3/TRBV12-4|TRBJ2-3|14
CASSFDGFTDTQYF